Sequencing of this T cell receptor beta chain was carried out in a study of shared clonotypes between healthy human individuals. The CDR3 loop spans 14 amino acids. Looked up from germline, CDR1 is MNHNS and CDR2 is SASEGT. V gave up 3 bases and J gave up 5 bases, with 11 bases separating them. Donors were healthy HIV-negative adults without recently reported acute infections or vaccinations. As processed by the authors: With immunoSEQ giving junction-only sequences and no quality scores, filtering differed. Sequenced by immunoSEQ multiplex PCR; TCRdb stores in-frame clones only, minus some. That table supplies the V and J calls and clone size; D and trimming were determined from the DNA. The sample records some 500,000 clones, about 96% being singletons. The study, taken as a whole, reports: Sequencing depth was expected to affect clonotype sharing among donors. Sampling used blood alone; tissue repertoires probably differ.

In regard to this clone: Its antigen is currently unknown.

The clonotype was recovered from a young woman in good health. Sequences were obtained from naive CD4+ T cells sorted from blood. The subset denotes: CD45RA+ positively selected. J is TRBJ2-1 and V is TRBV6-1, with D maybe TRBD2 (5 bases). The CDR3 bases are TGTGCCAGCAGTGACCCCGGGAAAAACAATGAGCAGTTCTTC. It is translated as CASSDPGKNNEQFF.